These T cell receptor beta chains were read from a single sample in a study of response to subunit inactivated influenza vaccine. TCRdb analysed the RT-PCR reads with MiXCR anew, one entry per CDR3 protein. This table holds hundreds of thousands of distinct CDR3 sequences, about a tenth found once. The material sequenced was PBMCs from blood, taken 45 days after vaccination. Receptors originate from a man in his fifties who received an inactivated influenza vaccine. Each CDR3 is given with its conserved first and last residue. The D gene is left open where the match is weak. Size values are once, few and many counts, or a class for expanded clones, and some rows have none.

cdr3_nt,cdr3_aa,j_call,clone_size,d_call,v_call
TGTGCCAGCAGCGTAATGTCGTCTAGCACAGATACGCAGTATTTT,CASSVMSSSTDTQYF,TRBJ2-3,many,.,TRBV9
TGTGCCAGCAGTGTGTTCAGGGAGTGGGAGTTCTTC,CASSVFREWEFF,TRBJ2-1,few,.,TRBV6-1
TGTGCCAGCAGCCAAGTTTCTAGCGGAATTGGTGAGCAGTACTTC,CASSQVSSGIGEQYF,TRBJ2-7,many,TRBD2,TRBV3-1
TGCGCCAGCTTCCCTAGCGGCGGCCCTCGTCAAGAGACCCAGTACTTC,CASFPSGGPRQETQYF,TRBJ2-5,few,TRBD2,TRBV10-1
TGCAGTGCTAGAGATAGGCTAGCGGTGGAGAATGAGCAGTTCTTC,CSARDRLAVENEQFF,TRBJ2-1,.,TRBD2,TRBV20-1
TGTGCCAGCAGTTTAATGTGGGGTGGCACTGAAGCTTTCTTT,CASSLMWGGTEAFF,TRBJ1-1,many,.,TRBV12-3/TRBV12-4
TGTGCCAGCAGTTTCACAGGGCCCGGCTATGGCTACACCTTC,CASSFTGPGYGYTF,TRBJ1-2,many,.,TRBV12-3/TRBV12-4
TGCGCCAGCAGCGAGGTAGGGTCTGAAGCTTTCTTT,CASSEVGSEAFF,TRBJ1-1,many,.,TRBV5-1
TGTGCCAGCTCATCACAACGTTTAGCGGGCACCGGGGAGCTGTTTTTT,CASSSQRLAGTGELFF,TRBJ2-2,few,TRBD2,TRBV18
TGTGCCAGCACCCTTCTACCGACAGGGAGCTCTGGAAACACCATATATTTT,CASTLLPTGSSGNTIYF,TRBJ1-3,many,TRBD1,TRBV5-6
TGTGCCAGCAGTTCCTTCGGCCCTGGCACCGGGGAGCTGTTTTTT,CASSSFGPGTGELFF,TRBJ2-2,.,.,TRBV6-5
TGTGCCAGCAGCGCCCGGGACAGGTCAGGAGATGAGCAGTTCTTC,CASSARDRSGDEQFF,TRBJ2-1,few,TRBD1,TRBV7-8
TGTGCCAGCAGTTTATTAGGGTTTAACGGGGAGCTGTTTTTT,CASSLLGFNGELFF,TRBJ2-2,.,.,TRBV12-3/TRBV12-4
TGTGCCAGCAGCTTAGAGAGCACAGATACGCAGTATTTT,CASSLESTDTQYF,TRBJ2-3,many,.,TRBV5-1
TGTGCCAGTAGTCCCCTCCGGGACAGGATGAATTCACCCCTCCACTTT,CASSPLRDRMNSPLHF,TRBJ1-6,.,TRBD1,TRBV19
TGCAGTGCTAGAGATCTGGCGGGGAATACCTACGAGCAGTACTTC,CSARDLAGNTYEQYF,TRBJ2-7,many,.,TRBV20-1
TGTGCCACCAGTGGCCCAGGGACAGGGAGGTACGAGCAGTACTTC,CATSGPGTGRYEQYF,TRBJ2-7,.,TRBD1,TRBV24-1
TGTGCCAGCAGCTATTCCCCACCCGGGGAGCTGTTTTTT,CASSYSPPGELFF,TRBJ2-2,few,.,TRBV7-9
TGCGCCAGCAGCCCCAGTCTTGAGGGCGAGCAGTACTTC,CASSPSLEGEQYF,TRBJ2-7,many,.,TRBV4-3
TGCAGTGCTCTCCCCCGGGGGCGGGGCAATCAGCCCCAGCATTTT,CSALPRGRGNQPQHF,TRBJ1-5,.,.,TRBV20-1
TGTGCCAGCAGCGTAGCCTCAGGGGAGTGGACTGAAGCTTTCTTT,CASSVASGEWTEAFF,TRBJ1-1,.,.,TRBV9
TGTGCCAGCAGCTCAGGGGGAGTCCCCTACGAGCAGTACTTC,CASSSGGVPYEQYF,TRBJ2-7,many,TRBD1,TRBV7-6
TGTGCCACCAGTCCGGGACCGAGCTCTGGAAACACCATATATTTT,CATSPGPSSGNTIYF,TRBJ1-3,few,.,TRBV15
TGCGCCAGCAGCGGAAAACAGGGTACCACAGATACGCAGTATTTT,CASSGKQGTTDTQYF,TRBJ2-3,few,.,TRBV5-1
TGTGCCAGCAGCTCCCCTTACTCAGGATACGAGCAGTACTTC,CASSSPYSGYEQYF,TRBJ2-7,.,.,TRBV5-5
TGCGCCAGCAGCCAAGATATTAGGCGGACAGGGAATAATGAGCAGTTCTTC,CASSQDIRRTGNNEQFF,TRBJ2-1,.,TRBD1,TRBV4-1
TGTGCCAGCAGCTCCTACCCAGGCGACACCGGGGAGCTGTTTTTT,CASSSYPGDTGELFF,TRBJ2-2,.,.,TRBV7-2
TGTGCCATCGCCCCAGAGGCTGCATATAATTCACCCCTCCACTTT,CAIAPEAAYNSPLHF,TRBJ1-6,.,.,TRBV10-3
TGTGCCAGCAGCTTAGCGGCAATAGGGGGCAACGAGCAGTACTTC,CASSLAAIGGNEQYF,TRBJ2-7,many,TRBD1,TRBV7-2
TGCGCCAGCAGCTGGAACCAGAACACTGAAGCTTTCTTT,CASSWNQNTEAFF,TRBJ1-1,.,.,TRBV5-1
TGTGCCAGCAGCGTGGGCGGATCGGATACGCAGTATTTT,CASSVGGSDTQYF,TRBJ2-3,.,.,TRBV9
TGTGCCAGCAGCCAAGTGCACTGGGGACAAAGCGCAGATACGCAGTATTTT,CASSQVHWGQSADTQYF,TRBJ2-3,.,.,TRBV4-2
TGTGCCAGCAGCTTCTCCGGGACGACTGTGCATGAGCAGTTCTTC,CASSFSGTTVHEQFF,TRBJ2-1,many,.,TRBV7-2
TGTGCCAGCAGCCAGGGGACAGAGCAGTTCTTC,CASSQGTEQFF,TRBJ2-1,many,.,TRBV4-2
TGCGCCAGCAGCTGGTCGGATTCTGCAGATACGCAGTATTTT,CASSWSDSADTQYF,TRBJ2-3,few,.,TRBV5-1
TGTGCCAGCAGCCCGACAGGAGTCCTCTCCTACGAGCAGTACTTC,CASSPTGVLSYEQYF,TRBJ2-7,.,.,TRBV12-3/TRBV12-4
TGTGCCAGCAGCCAAGAACTAGCGGGACCACAGTTCTTC,CASSQELAGPQFF,TRBJ2-1,.,TRBD2,TRBV4-2
TGTGCCAGCAGCTTAAGTCTAGCGCAGGGAGATACGCAGTATTTT,CASSLSLAQGDTQYF,TRBJ2-3,few,.,TRBV7-3
TGTGCCAGCAGCCGGGGCGGCCTAGCGGGGATACTCGCAGATACGCAGTATTTT,CASSRGGLAGILADTQYF,TRBJ2-3,many,TRBD2,TRBV4-2
TGTGCCAGCAGTAAACAAAACATTCAGTACTTC,CASSKQNIQYF,TRBJ2-4,many,.,TRBV6-2/TRBV6-3
TGTGCCAGCAGCTATGGACTAGCGGACTCCTACGAGCAGTACTTC,CASSYGLADSYEQYF,TRBJ2-7,many,TRBD2,TRBV7-2
TGCAGCGTTGCACACTCTGGGGCCAACGTCCTGACTTTC,CSVAHSGANVLTF,TRBJ2-6,few,.,TRBV29-1
TGTGCCAGCAGCAAGTACAACTACGAGCAGTACTTC,CASSKYNYEQYF,TRBJ2-7,.,.,TRBV7-2
TGTGCCAGCGTTTATGACACTGAAGCTTTCTTT,CASVYDTEAFF,TRBJ1-1,many,.,TRBV2
TGCGCCAGCAGGGGACAGGGGACCGCTAAAGAAAAACTGTTTTTT,CASRGQGTAKEKLFF,TRBJ1-4,many,TRBD1,TRBV5-1
TGTGCCAGCAGTTTTGGCAGGAACTATGGCTACACCTTC,CASSFGRNYGYTF,TRBJ1-2,many,.,TRBV12-3/TRBV12-4
TGTGCCAGCAGATCCCTCACGGGAATCAATGAGCAGTTCTTC,CASRSLTGINEQFF,TRBJ2-1,few,.,TRBV6-2/TRBV6-3
TGCAGTGCTAGAGATGGGCGGGAAATCCCAGATACGCAGTATTTT,CSARDGREIPDTQYF,TRBJ2-3,few,.,TRBV20-1
TGTGCCAGCAGTTACCTTCCATCGGGATCTCTCTATAATTCACCCCTCCACTTT,CASSYLPSGSLYNSPLHF,TRBJ1-6,few,.,TRBV6-5
TGCAGTGCTATGCGGTTTCAAGAGACCCAGTACTTC,CSAMRFQETQYF,TRBJ2-5,few,.,TRBV20-1
TGTGCCAGCAGCCGAGACGGACGCCTAAGCCTGGGGATGAACACTGAAGCTTTCTTT,CASSRDGRLSLGMNTEAFF,TRBJ1-1,many,.,TRBV11-2
TGTGCCAGCAGCTTAGCCCGACTAGCGGGAGTTATAGATACGCAGTATTTT,CASSLARLAGVIDTQYF,TRBJ2-3,many,TRBD2,TRBV7-9
TGCGCCAGCAGCACAAACCGGGACTATTTATACAATGAGCAGTTCTTC,CASSTNRDYLYNEQFF,TRBJ2-1,many,TRBD2,TRBV5-1
TGCAGTGCGGACTTAGGGACGACGACTAGTAAGCAGTTCTTC,CSADLGTTTSKQFF,TRBJ2-1,.,.,TRBV20-1
TGTGCCAGCAGAGGAGGGGGGGACACTGAAGCTTTCTTT,CASRGGGDTEAFF,TRBJ1-1,.,.,TRBV6-1